Below are 7 T cell receptor beta chains sequenced from a single sample in a study of blood T cell repertoires in COVID-19. Clones were sequenced by immunoSEQ multiplex PCR, and TCRdb holds only the in-frame ones, with some missing. The sample includes some 51,000 clones, 80% to 95% of them seen just once. Source material: peripheral blood. Source of these receptors: a human donor with active COVID-19. The donor label of this sample is uncertain.

The chain couples TRBV28 to TRBJ1-1; D uncertain. CDR1 and CDR2 from the germline V gene are MDHEN and SYDVKM. The CDR3 is 13 amino acids. Trimming removed 8 bases from V and 0 bases from J, with 10 bases in between. In DNA form, the CDR3 reads TGTGCCAGCTGCCTGGAGGTGAACACTGAAGCTTTCTTT. It translates to CASCLEVNTEAFF. The full variable domain, completed using reference TRBV28 and TRBJ1-1, is DVKVTQSSRYLVKRTGEKVFLECVQDMDHENMFWYRQDPGLGLRLIYFSYDVKMKEKGDIPEGYSVSREKKERFSLILESASTNQTSMYLCASCLEVNTEAFFGQGTRLTVV.

The chain links TRBV18 to TRBJ2-3; 9 bases align to TRBD1. The CDR3 runs 14 residues. The ends lost 6 bases at V and 9 bases at J; junction bases unmatched: 10. Germline CDR1 is KGHSH and CDR2 is LQKENI. CDR3 in DNA: TGTGCCAGCTCCCCGACGGGGACAGGGCAGACGCAGTATTTT. Amino acids: CASSPTGTGQTQYF.

The chain joins TRBV18 to TRBJ2-5, with D tentatively TRBD1 (6 bases). The V gene's germline CDR1 is KGHSH and CDR2 LQKENI. The V end was cut by 2 bases, the J end by 5 bases, with 18 bases between. The length of the CDR3 is 16 residues. Here the CDR3 reads CASSPSNLQGRETQYF. The CDR3 DNA is TGTGCCAGCTCACCATCGAACCTACAGGGAAGGGAGACCCAGTACTTC.

The V and J genes are TRBV5-5 and TRBJ1-6, with D hard to call. The CDR3 is 15 residues long. Deletions cut 0 bases from V and 5 bases from J, with 9 bases between. Per germline, CDR1 SGHKS and CDR2 YYEKEE (reference sequence). CDR3: CASSLVRGNNSPLHF. Written as DNA, the CDR3 is TGTGCCAGCAGCTTGGTGAGAGGCAATAATTCACCCCTCCACTTT. The full variable domain, its missing parts supplied by reference TRBV5-5 and TRBJ1-6, is DAGVTQSPTHLIKTRGQQVTLRCSPISGHKSVSWYQQVLGQGPQFIFQYYEKEERGRGNFPDRFSARQFPNYSSELNVNALLLGDSALYLCASSLVRGNNSPLHFGNGTRLTVT.

This clone was counted between two and nine times. J is TRBJ1-1 and V is TRBV6-2 or TRBV6-3; D unresolved. Trimming shortened V by 2 bases and J by 8 bases, and 9 bases separated the two germline ends. Germline V CDR1 and CDR2: MNHEY, SVGEGT. The CDR3 consists of 12 residues. The CDR3 nucleotides read TGTGCCAGCAGTTACACACCACCCGAAGCTTTCTTT. Its translation: CASSYTPPEAFF.

This chain uses TRBV6-5 with TRBJ1-5; D is ambiguous. The V end was cut by 1 base, the J end by 10 bases, with 14 bases between. From germline, CDR1 is MNHEY and CDR2 SVGAGI. The CDR3 length is 14 residues. CDR3 nucleotide sequence: TGTGCCAGCAGTTACTTTGGCCCGCCGGGACCCCAGCATTTT. This gives the protein CASSYFGPPGPQHF.

The V gene is TRBV2, the J gene TRBJ2-7; TRBD1 matches at 10 bases. This CDR3 has 13 amino acids. The V gene's germline CDR1 is SNHLY and CDR2 FYNNEI. The trim removed 10 bases at V and 5 bases at J, leaving 8 bases unmatched. The DNA of the CDR3 is TGTGCCATTACGGACAGGGGGGATCACGAGCAGTACTTC. Translated, it gives CAITDRGDHEQYF.